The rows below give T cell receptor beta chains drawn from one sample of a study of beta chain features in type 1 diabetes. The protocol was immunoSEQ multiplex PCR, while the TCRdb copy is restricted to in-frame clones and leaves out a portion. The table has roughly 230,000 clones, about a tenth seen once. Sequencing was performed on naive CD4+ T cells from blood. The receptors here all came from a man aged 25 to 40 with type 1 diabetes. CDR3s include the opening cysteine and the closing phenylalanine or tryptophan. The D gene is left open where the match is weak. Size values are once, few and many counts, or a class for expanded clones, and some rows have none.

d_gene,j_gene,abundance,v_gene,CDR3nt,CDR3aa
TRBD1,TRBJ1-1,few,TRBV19,TGTGCCAGTAGCTGGACAGGGGAGAACACTGAAGCTTTCTTT,CASSWTGENTEAFF
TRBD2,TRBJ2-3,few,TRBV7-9,TGTGCCAGCTCGGAGCGGGGGGGGACTGGCACAGATACGCAGTATTTT,CASSERGGTGTDTQYF
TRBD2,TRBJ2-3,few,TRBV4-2,TGTGCCAGCAGCCAAGAGTCCAGCGGGGGGACCACAGATACGCAGTATTTT,CASSQESSGGTTDTQYF
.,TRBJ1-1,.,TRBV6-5,TGTGCCAGCGCCGTCTCGGGGGGATTTACTGAAGCTTTCTTT,CASAVSGGFTEAFF
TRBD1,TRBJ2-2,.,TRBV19,TGTGCCAGTAAACCCAGACAGGGCACCGGGGAGCTGTTTTTT,CASKPRQGTGELFF
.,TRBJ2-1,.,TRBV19,TGTGCCAGTACCGTCCCTCCCAATGAGCAGTTCTTC,CASTVPPNEQFF
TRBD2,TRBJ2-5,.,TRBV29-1,TGCAGCGTTGAAAGTAGCGGGGGGCGGACCCAGTACTTC,CSVESSGGRTQYF
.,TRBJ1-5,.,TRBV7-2,TGTGCCAGCAGCTTAACCTACGGGGGGCTAAGGGCCCAGCATTTT,CASSLTYGGLRAQHF
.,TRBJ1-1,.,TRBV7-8,TGTGCCAGCAGCCCAATGAACACTGAAGCTTTCTTT,CASSPMNTEAFF
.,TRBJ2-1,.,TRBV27,TGTGCCAGCAGTTCCCAAATGCGGCGTCACAATGAGCAGTTCTTC,CASSSQMRRHNEQFF
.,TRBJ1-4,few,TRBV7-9,TGTGCCAGCAGCTCGGACAGCATGCGGGAAAAACTGTTTTTT,CASSSDSMREKLFF
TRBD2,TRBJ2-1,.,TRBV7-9,TGTGCCAGCAGCCCCAGCCGGGGGGATGAGCAGTTCTTC,CASSPSRGDEQFF
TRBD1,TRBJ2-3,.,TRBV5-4,TGTGCCAGCAGCTTCCGGGACAGGGGGCGAGCAGATACGCAGTATTTT,CASSFRDRGRADTQYF
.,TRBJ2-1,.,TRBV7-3,TGTGCCAGCAGCTTAACCTCTTACAATGAGCAGTTCTTC,CASSLTSYNEQFF
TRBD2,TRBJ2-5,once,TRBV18,TGTGCCACCCTCCAGGGTAGCGGGAGCCAAGAGACCCAGTACTTC,CATLQGSGSQETQYF
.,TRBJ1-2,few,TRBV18,TGTGCCAGCTCACTCGGGATGATGGACTATGGCTACACCTTC,CASSLGMMDYGYTF
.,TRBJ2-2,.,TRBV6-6,TGTGCCAGCAGTTATAAGACTTACACCGGGGAGCTGTTTTTT,CASSYKTYTGELFF
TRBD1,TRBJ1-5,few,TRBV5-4,TGTGCCAGCAGCCCGGGGACAGGTAGCAATCAGCCCCAGCATTTT,CASSPGTGSNQPQHF
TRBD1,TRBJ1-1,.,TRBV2,TGTGCCAGCAGTGCAGGGGGTCACACTGAAGCTTTCTTT,CASSAGGHTEAFF
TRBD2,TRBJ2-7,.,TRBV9,TGTGCCAGCAGCGTAGGGGCTAGCGGTACCTACGAGCAGTACTTC,CASSVGASGTYEQYF
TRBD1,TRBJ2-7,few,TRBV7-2,TGTGCCAGCAGCTTAGTTGGGACAGGACCCTACGAGCAGTACTTC,CASSLVGTGPYEQYF
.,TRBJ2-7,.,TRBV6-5,TGTGCCAGCAGTTACTCGATCGGTAGCTCCTACGAGCAGTACTTC,CASSYSIGSSYEQYF
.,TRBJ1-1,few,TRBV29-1,TGCAGCGTTGCGCCAGGGCAGGGCACTGAAGCTTTCTTT,CSVAPGQGTEAFF
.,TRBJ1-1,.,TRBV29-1,TGCAGCGTTGGCTATAACGCAATGAACACTGAAGCTTTCTTT,CSVGYNAMNTEAFF
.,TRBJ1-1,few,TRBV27,TGTGCCAGCAGTTCATCCACAGGGCAGGACACTGAAGCTTTCTTT,CASSSSTGQDTEAFF
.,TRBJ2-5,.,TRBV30,TGTGCCTGGAGTCGGGCCCTGGCGGGGACCCAGTACTTC,CAWSRALAGTQYF
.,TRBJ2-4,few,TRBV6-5,TGTGCCAGCAGTTACTCCGGCAGGGCAGCCAAAAACATTCAGTACTTC,CASSYSGRAAKNIQYF
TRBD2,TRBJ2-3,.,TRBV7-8,TGTGCCAGCAGCTCACGACTAGCGGGGGGAACGCCAGATACGCAGTATTTT,CASSSRLAGGTPDTQYF
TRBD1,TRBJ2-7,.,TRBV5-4,TGTGCCAGCAGCTCCGGGACAGGGGACTACGAGCAGTACTTC,CASSSGTGDYEQYF
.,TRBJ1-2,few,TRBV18,TGTGCCAGCTCACCACCCACAGGCACAGGCTACACCTTC,CASSPPTGTGYTF